This T cell receptor (beta chain) was profiled in a study of tumor and adjacent non-tumor tissue in lung cancer. The overall study: On average, productive TCRbeta reads reached about 4.17 million per sample.

The library came from three nested PCR rounds adapted from ARM-PCR protocols. Each CDR3 protein is one row after TCRdb ran MiXCR on the multiplex PCR reads. The sample has 44,000 or so distinct CDR3 sequences; 60% to 70% are singletons. This sample's RNA came from whole unsorted tissue. Distant lung tissue was collected more than 3 cm away from the tumor edge. This clonotype was seen once. One junction end does not reproduce the germline sequence, and a read error may be involved. The germline gives CDR1 DFQATT, CDR2 SNEGSKA (reference sequence). The CDR3 runs 13 residues. The chain is built from TRBV20-1 and TRBJ2-7, with D perhaps TRBD1 (5 bases). Sample: distant non-tumor lung tissue. The source is a woman between 40 and 50 years old with non-small cell lung cancer. Written as DNA, the CDR3 is TGCAGTGGTTTGGACACCCAGTCCTACGGGCAGTACTTC. The encoded protein is CSGLDTQSYGQYF.